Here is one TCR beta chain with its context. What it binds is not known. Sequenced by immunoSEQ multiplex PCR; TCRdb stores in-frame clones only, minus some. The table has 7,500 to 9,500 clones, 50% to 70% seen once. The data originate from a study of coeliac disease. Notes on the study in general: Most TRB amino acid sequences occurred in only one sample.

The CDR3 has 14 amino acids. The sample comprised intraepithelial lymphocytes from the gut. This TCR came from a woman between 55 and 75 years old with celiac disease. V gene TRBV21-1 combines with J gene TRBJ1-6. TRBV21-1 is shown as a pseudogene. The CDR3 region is CASRKLFSGSPLHF. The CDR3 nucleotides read TGTGCCAGCAGAAAACTTTTCTCCGGTTCACCCCTCCACTTT.